One and the same sample provided the 21 T cell receptor beta chains below, sequenced in a study of blood T cells in healthy people across ages. The second PCR ran about 6 to 11 cycles with a sample-barcoded 5' primer and J-beta primers. Using its own MiXCR run on the 5' RACE reads, TCRdb lists one record per CDR3 protein. Of hundreds of thousands of distinct CDR3 sequences in the sample, around 26% were seen once. Sequencing used blood. The receptors derive from a woman of 80 years or more in good health.

In this sample, this clonotype turned up many times. The rearrangement uses TRBV29-1 and TRBJ1-2; 8 nucleotides match TRBD1. Trimming removed 4 bases from V and 7 bases from J; junction bases left unmatched: 2. The CDR3 is 11 amino acids. Germline CDR1 is SQVTM and CDR2 is ANQGSEA. As DNA, the CDR3 is TGCAGCGTTGGGACAGGGTCTGGCTACACCTTC. It translates to CSVGTGSGYTF.

This clonotype was counted between two and nine times. The rearrangement uses TRBV27 and TRBJ2-5; weak D call: TRBD2 (6 bases). This CDR3 has 13 amino acids. The V gene lost 6 bases and the J gene lost 0 bases, with 8 bases spanning the gap. Germline V CDR1 and CDR2: MNHEY, SMNVEV (reference sequence). CDR3 sequence (DNA): TGTGCCAGCAGAGCGGGTTACCAAGAGACCCAGTACTTC. It specifies CASRAGYQETQYF.

This clonotype was detected a few times. The chain has TRBV7-9 and TRBJ1-2, with 11 nucleotides matching TRBD1. CDR3 length: 17 amino acids. V lost 5 bases and J lost 0; bases outside the gene matches: 8. The germline V gene encodes CDR1 SEHNR and CDR2 FQNEAQ (reference sequence). CDR3: CASSPIGTGGPNYGYTF. In nucleotides, the CDR3 is TGTGCCAGCAGCCCAATCGGGACAGGGGGACCTAACTATGGCTACACCTTC.

The genes are TRBV20-1 and TRBJ1-4; 8 bases are shared with TRBD1. With V trimmed by 0 bases and J by 3 bases, 9 bases remained unmatched. Germline CDR1 is DFQATT and CDR2 is SNEGSKA (reference sequence). The CDR3 covers 17 residues. The CDR3 region is CSARDRRQGRANEKLFF. CDR3 sequence (DNA): TGCAGTGCTAGAGATCGTAGACAGGGGAGGGCTAATGAAAAACTGTTTTTT.

This clonotype has ten or more counts. The chain couples TRBV7-2 to TRBJ2-1, with D maybe TRBD2 (6 bases). V shed 5 bases and J shed 2 bases, with 16 bases lying between them. CDR1 is SGHTA and CDR2 is FQGNSA in the germline V gene. CDR3 length equals 16 residues. The CDR3 protein is CASSPKAGPPYNEQFF. The CDR3 region has the DNA TGTGCCAGCAGCCCTAAAGCGGGCCCCCCCTACAATGAGCAGTTCTTC.

There are many counts of this clonotype. CDR3 DNA: TGTGCCAGCAGCTCGGGACAGCCATTTGAAAAACTGTTTTTT. Protein sequence: CASSSGQPFEKLFF. The chain links TRBV7-2 to TRBJ1-4; 7 bases are a match to TRBD1. V gave up 4 bases and J gave up 7 bases; unmatched junction bases: 6. The germline V gene has CDR1 SGHTA and CDR2 FQGNSA. The CDR3 has 14 residues.

The rearrangement links TRBV7-8 to TRBJ1-1; D possibly corresponds to TRBD1 (6 bases). Germline V CDR1 and CDR2: SGHVS, FQNEAQ. V gave up 5 bases and J gave up 11 bases, with 18 bases separating them. The length of the CDR3 is 13 residues. CDR3 in amino acids: CASSRFAGADAFF. In nucleotides, the CDR3 is TGTGCCAGCAGCCGATTCGCAGGGGCCGACGCTTTCTTT.

This clonotype turned up a few times. J is TRBJ1-6 and V is TRBV7-2, with a weak D call TRBD1 (6 bases). V was cut by 4 bases and J by 0 bases, with 13 bases left in between. The CDR3 totals 17 residues. Germline V gene sequence: CDR1 SGHTA, CDR2 FQGNSA. The CDR3 reads CASSSRTVSSYNSPLHF. CDR3 DNA: TGTGCCAGCAGCTCACGGACAGTGAGCTCCTATAATTCACCCCTCCACTTT.

Concerning this clonotype itself: A much larger clone lies a single base off, so this may be a read error. V is TRBV12-3 or TRBV12-4 and J is TRBJ2-3; D is unresolved. The CDR3 consists of 15 residues. V gave up 4 bases and J gave up 4 bases, with 15 bases separating them. The DNA of the CDR3 is TGTGCCAGCAGTTCACGGGCGACGCGCGCAGATACGCAGTATTTT. Translation gives CASSSRATRADTQYF.

This clonotype was seen a handful of times. The J gene is TRBJ1-5, the V gene TRBV20-1; TRBD1 matches 8 bases. V shed 1 base, J shed 1 base, and the junction held 9 bases outside the gene matches. The germline gives CDR1 DFQATT, CDR2 SNEGSKA (reference sequence). The CDR3 covers 17 residues. CDR3 DNA sequence: TGCAGTGCTAGAGGAAGTACAGGGGGTTTCAGCAATCAGCCCCAGCATTTT. This gives the protein CSARGSTGGFSNQPQHF.

This clonotype was observed at least ten times. The rearrangement joins TRBV7-9 to TRBJ2-1; D call uncertain. Germline V lookup: CDR1 SEHNR, CDR2 FQNEAQ (reference sequence). There are 15 residues in the CDR3. Trimming cost V 3 bases and J 9 bases, with 18 bases left between them. CDR3 sequence (DNA): TGTGCCAGCAGCTTTACAACCTATGAGAGGACTGAGCAGTTCTTC. Protein: CASSFTTYERTEQFF.

This clonotype was detected ten times or more. This chain links TRBV20-1 with TRBJ2-3, with D perhaps TRBD2 (5 bases). Germline CDR1 is DFQATT and CDR2 is SNEGSKA (reference sequence). The CDR3 is made up of 15 amino acids. V was clipped by 0 bases and J by 4 bases, with 14 bases between them. CDR3 sequence: CSARDEPAGADTQYF. The CDR3, as DNA: TGCAGTGCTAGAGACGAGCCCGCGGGCGCAGATACGCAGTATTTT.

This clonotype was seen repeatedly, ten times or more. The CDR3 DNA is TGTGCCAGCAGCAGGGACACCTACGAGCAGTACTTC. Protein sequence: CASSRDTYEQYF. This chain joins TRBV11-2 and TRBJ2-7; tentatively, D is TRBD1 (6 bases). From germline, CDR1 is SGHAT and CDR2 FQNNGV. The germline V and J ends were trimmed by 5 bases and 2 bases, with 7 bases remaining between them. The length of the CDR3 is 12 residues.

This clonotype was observed a few times. The CDR3 here is CASSLELLLNTEAFF. Written as DNA, the CDR3 is TGTGCCAGCAGCTTGGAGCTCCTTTTGAACACTGAAGCTTTCTTT. This chain uses TRBV5-6 with TRBJ1-1; D unresolved. The CDR3 sequence is 15 residues long. Trimming removed 0 bases at V and 0 bases at J, with 9 bases between. The V gene's germline CDR1 is SGHDT and CDR2 YYEEEE.

This clonotype came up a few times. The chain employs TRBV9 and TRBJ1-4; TRBD1 aligns across 7 bases. Per germline, CDR1 SGDLS and CDR2 YYNGEE. The V and J ends lost 3 bases and 4 bases, in that order; junction bases with no gene match: 3. The CDR3 has 14 residues. The CDR3 spells CASSGQGFNEKLFF. The CDR3 DNA reads as TGTGCCAGCAGCGGACAGGGATTTAATGAAAAACTGTTTTTT.

The table lists this clonotype with many counts. The chain has TRBV28 and TRBJ2-7; the D gene is possibly TRBD1 (6 bases). From germline, CDR1 is MDHEN and CDR2 SYDVKM. The V and J ends lost 5 bases and 4 bases respectively, with 21 bases between them. The CDR3 consists of 16 residues. The DNA for the CDR3 is TGTGCCAGCAGTCCAAAATACGGACAGCTATTATACGAGCAGTACTTC. Its protein product is CASSPKYGQLLYEQYF. The whole variable domain, remainder taken from reference TRBV28 and TRBJ2-7, is DVKVTQSSRYLVKRTGEKVFLECVQDMDHENMFWYRQDPGLGLRLIYFSYDVKMKEKGDIPEGYSVSREKKERFSLILESASTNQTSMYLCASSPKYGQLLYEQYFGPGTRLTVT.

This chain uses TRBV5-6 with TRBJ1-2; 9 bases agree with TRBD1. CDR1 and CDR2 (germline): SGHDT, YYEEEE. The CDR3 is made up of 14 amino acids. The V segment lost 4 bases and the J segment 9 bases; nucleotides outside the gene matches: 10. As DNA, the CDR3 is TGTGCCAGCAGCAGAAAGGGACAGGGAAGGAGCTACACCTTC. This codes for CASSRKGQGRSYTF.

This clonotype was recorded many times. The chain recombines TRBV6-2 or TRBV6-3 with TRBJ2-1; TRBD2 matches 11 bases. After removal of 6 bases from V and 4 bases from J, the junction contained 11 bases not matched to a gene. This CDR3 has 17 amino acids. In germline, CDR1 is MNHEY, CDR2 SVGEGT. The DNA for the CDR3 is TGTGCCAGCAGCCCCAGACTAGCGGGGCTTATATACAATGAGCAGTTCTTC. It codes for CASSPRLAGLIYNEQFF.

This chain connects TRBV6-6 to TRBJ2-1; D not certain. Between the trimmed V and J ends, which lost 6 bases and 4 bases, there was a span of 7 bases. The CDR3 sequence is 12 residues long. CDR1 is MNHNY, CDR2 SVGAGI, per germline (reference sequence). CDR3 sequence (DNA): TGTGCCAGCAGGGCCGGTTACAATGAGCAGTTCTTC. It codes for CASRAGYNEQFF.

This rearrangement joins TRBV11-1 to TRBJ1-1; D remains ambiguous. The germline CDR1 and CDR2 sequences are SGHAT and FQDESV (reference sequence). The length of the CDR3 is 13 residues. Trimming removed 3 bases from V and 1 base from J, with 6 bases in between. The CDR3: CASSFLQNTEAFF. In DNA form, the CDR3 reads TGTGCCAGCAGCTTTCTACAGAACACTGAAGCTTTCTTT.

The V and J genes are TRBV18 and TRBJ2-2, with 7 bases matching TRBD1. Trimming removed 5 bases from V and 5 bases from J; junction bases left unmatched: 8. CDR1 and CDR2 (germline): KGHSH, LQKENI. This CDR3 contains 15 residues. The CDR3 DNA reads as TGTGCCAGCTCATCTGACAGGGTCGGTACCGGGGAGCTGTTTTTT. Translation gives CASSSDRVGTGELFF.